These T cell receptor beta chains were read from a single sample in a study of blood T cell repertoires in COVID-19. TCRdb's copy holds only in-frame clones and misses some; the assay was immunoSEQ multiplex PCR. The top ten hold about 3.8% of the sample, which has about 110,000 clones, over 80% seen once. Input material: peripheral blood. These receptors originate from an older woman with acute or convalescent COVID-19. The CDR3 runs from the conserved cysteine through the conserved F or W.

CDR3aa,len,j_gene,v_gene
CASSRRGESNQPQHF,15,TRBJ1-5,TRBV18
CASSPYDPNRGKLFF,15,TRBJ1-4,TRBV6-5
CASSVASNSPLHF,13,TRBJ1-6,TRBV6-4
CASTQQAGTVRLHF,14,TRBJ1-6,TRBV28
CASSLDRSQGTQYF,14,TRBJ2-3,TRBV7-2
CASSRSGGVKLFF,13,TRBJ1-4,TRBV4-1
CASSQVLQGYSPLHF,15,TRBJ1-6,TRBV14
CASTMTPAANTGELFF,16,TRBJ2-2,TRBV5-1
CGTVGSTEAFF,11,TRBJ1-1,TRBV20-1
CASSFSNGGVEQFF,14,TRBJ2-1,TRBV28
CASTSRQNTGELFF,14,TRBJ2-2,TRBV2
CANSRPGQGVLGGYTF,16,TRBJ1-2,TRBV7-2
CSVEDREGSSYEQYF,15,TRBJ2-7,TRBV29-1
CASAGEGVNTEAFF,14,TRBJ1-1,TRBV4-1
CASSASGTSIDEQYF,15,TRBJ2-7,TRBV9
CATRTSGGASGYEQFF,16,TRBJ2-1,TRBV28
CASAQGQPSGNTIYF,15,TRBJ1-3,TRBV4-1
CASSIGGTDLLNEQFF,16,TRBJ2-1,TRBV19
CASSSAPGERELFF,14,TRBJ2-2,TRBV6-5
CASSQTGETQYF,12,TRBJ2-5,TRBV6-2/TRBV6-3
CASSRSTGGGEQFF,14,TRBJ2-1,TRBV3-1/TRBV3-2
CAWDRQGSNQPQHF,14,TRBJ1-5,TRBV30
CASSLGHPGPNTEAFF,16,TRBJ1-1,TRBV7-8
CATSDPGLAGGNIQYF,16,TRBJ2-4,TRBV24-1
CASSLTRTPYGYTF,14,TRBJ1-2,TRBV5-1
CASSLQGGNSPLHF,14,TRBJ1-6,TRBV7-2
CASSTSGGPLETQYF,15,TRBJ2-5,TRBV6-5
CASTPSGGAIGELFF,15,TRBJ2-2,TRBV19
CANRLAESPYEQFF,14,TRBJ2-1,TRBV6-5
CASSFRGTGKEKLFF,15,TRBJ1-4,TRBV5-8
CASSSLYRATMNTEAFF,17,TRBJ1-1,TRBV11-2
CATSLPVSNQPQHF,14,TRBJ1-5,TRBV15
CAWTGGGTGPYNEQFF,16,TRBJ2-1,TRBV30
CASTQGPYSNQPQHF,15,TRBJ1-5,TRBV19
CASSLGQAAYNSPLHF,16,TRBJ1-6,TRBV5-1
CASSFGVAAYYNEQFF,16,TRBJ2-1,TRBV3-1/TRBV3-2
CASSQETVAGGPTGELFF,18,TRBJ2-2,TRBV4-2
CASSGLAGGETQYF,14,TRBJ2-5,TRBV2
CASSPLPGQGSVGNTIYF,18,TRBJ1-3,TRBV18
CASSWGDSYNEQFF,14,TRBJ2-1,TRBV27
CASSPPGLSNQPQHF,15,TRBJ1-5,TRBV28
CASSRDRGLDGYTF,14,TRBJ1-2,TRBV7-3
CASSLGLNQPQHF,13,TRBJ1-5,TRBV7-2
CASSLRVAGGPPLHF,15,TRBJ1-6,TRBV28
CASSSLARNYGYTF,14,TRBJ1-2,TRBV5-4
CASSLVARSSYNEQFF,16,TRBJ2-1,TRBV5-6
CASSLSVRSYNSPLHF,16,TRBJ1-6,TRBV5-1
CASSARLAGGGNEQFF,16,TRBJ2-1,TRBV14
CSVEIELNTEAFF,13,TRBJ1-1,TRBV29-1
CASSMLEQETQYF,13,TRBJ2-5,TRBV19
CASSLERVLDTQYF,14,TRBJ2-3,TRBV7-9
CASSFGGDTQYF,12,TRBJ2-3,TRBV5-1